This TCR beta chain was identified during a study of blood T cells in healthy people across ages. This clonotype was counted between two and nine times. The second PCR ran roughly 6 to 11 cycles with a sample-barcoded 5' primer and J-beta primers. Via MiXCR, TCRdb re-called the 5' RACE reads, giving one row per CDR3 protein. The repertoire has 800,000 to 1,300,000 distinct CDR3 sequences, around 27% of them found once; the top ten carry less than 0.75%. The CDR3 has 15 residues. Trimming removed 4 bases from V and 2 bases from J, with 17 bases in between. The germline V gene has CDR1 SQVTM and CDR2 ANQGSEA. The data also belong to a second study, concerning T cells of mothers and their children. According to that study: No clone of persistent microchimeric T cells was detected.

V usage is TRBV29-1 and J usage is TRBJ2-5; D is unresolved. Material: blood. The origin of this receptor is a girl aged 2 to 9 in good health. This chain's CDR3 is CSVVDTNPAQETQYF. CDR3 in DNA: TGCAGCGTTGTTGACACTAACCCAGCGCAAGAGACCCAGTACTTC.